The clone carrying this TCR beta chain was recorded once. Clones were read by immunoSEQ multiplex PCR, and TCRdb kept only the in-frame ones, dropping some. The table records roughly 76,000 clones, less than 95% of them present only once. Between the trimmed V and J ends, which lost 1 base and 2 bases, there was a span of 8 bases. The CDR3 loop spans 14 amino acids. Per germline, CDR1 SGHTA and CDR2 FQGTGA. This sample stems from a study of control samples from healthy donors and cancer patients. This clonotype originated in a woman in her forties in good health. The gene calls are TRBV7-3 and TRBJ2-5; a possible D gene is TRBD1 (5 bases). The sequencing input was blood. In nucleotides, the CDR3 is TGTGCCAGCAGCTTAAACCCAGGGCAAGAGACCCAGTACTTC. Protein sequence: CASSLNPGQETQYF.